This T cell receptor (beta chain) was sequenced during a study of cytomegalovirus exposure and HLA in healthy donors. The germline gives CDR1 MGHDK, CDR2 SYGVNS. V was pared by 4 bases and J by 4 bases, with 14 bases between. The CDR3 has 15 amino acids. The PCR contained 60 Vbeta and 13 Jbeta primers. As originally analysed: Counted up in a later analysis, unique TCR beta chains came to around 80 million, with around 10 million shared. Data came from immunoSEQ multiplex PCR; TCRdb stores just in-frame clones and leaves some out. Clone size and V and J calls were adopted from that table, with D and trimming inferred from the DNA. This table has 130,000 or so clones, 75% to 85% appearing once. Points from the study as a whole: A later analysis appeared to link common viral pathogens to several of the most significant clusters. It was in a later analysis that TCR association rates were seen to vary by HLA locus, highest for DRB1 and lowest for HLA-C.

Of note for this clone: The antigen is undetermined.

The source is a female donor in good health and CMV-seropositive. Sequencing was performed on PBMCs. The V gene is TRBV25-1, the J gene TRBJ2-1, with a weak D call TRBD2 (6 bases). The CDR3 loop reads CASSVTGVIYNEQFF. In DNA, the CDR3 is TGTGCCAGCAGTGTTACGGGAGTGATTTACAATGAGCAGTTCTTC. Combining the CDR3 with reference TRBV25-1 and TRBJ2-1 gives the whole variable domain EADIYQTPRYLVIGTGKKITLECSQTMGHDKMYWYQQDPGMELHLIHYSYGVNSTEKGDLSSESTVSRIRTEHFPLTLESARPSHTSQYLCASSVTGVIYNEQFFGPGTRLTVL.